This TCR beta chain was sequenced in a study of blood T cell repertoires in COVID-19. At the level of the study: Collection of acute and convalescent COVID-19 samples took place in the United States, Italy and Spain.

Germline V gene data show CDR1 as MNHEY and CDR2 as SVGAGI. The CDR3 sequence is 15 residues long. With 0 bases removed from V and 7 bases from J, the gap between germline ends came to 15 bases. In the source study's methods: Reference gene primer amplification gave nucleated cell count estimates. Method: immunoSEQ multiplex PCR; TCRdb's copy keeps in-frame clones and lacks some. From that table come the V and J calls and clone size; the DNA was used to work out D and trimming. Of 110,000 or so clones listed, about 85% are singletons. The rearrangement joins TRBV6-5 to TRBJ1-2; D may be TRBD1 (6 bases). The sequencing input was peripheral blood. This TCR came from a man aged 35-49 years with acute or convalescent COVID-19. CDR3 amino acids: CASSYSGTLVSGYTF. CDR3 in DNA: TGTGCCAGCAGTTACTCCGGGACATTAGTGAGTGGCTACACCTTC.